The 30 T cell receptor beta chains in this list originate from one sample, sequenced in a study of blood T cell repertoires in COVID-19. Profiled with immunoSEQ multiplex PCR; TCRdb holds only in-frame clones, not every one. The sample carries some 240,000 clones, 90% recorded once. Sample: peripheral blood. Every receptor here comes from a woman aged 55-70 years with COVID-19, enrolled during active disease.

CDR3: CASSEVGSSNQPQHF. CDR3 sequence (DNA): TGTGCCAGCAGTGAAGTGGGGAGCAGCAATCAGCCCCAGCATTTT. The J gene is TRBJ1-5, the V gene TRBV6-1, with no clear D. The germline gives CDR1 MNHNS, CDR2 SASEGT. The CDR3 covers 15 residues. V was shortened by 1 base and J by 1 base, with 8 bases between the two germline ends.

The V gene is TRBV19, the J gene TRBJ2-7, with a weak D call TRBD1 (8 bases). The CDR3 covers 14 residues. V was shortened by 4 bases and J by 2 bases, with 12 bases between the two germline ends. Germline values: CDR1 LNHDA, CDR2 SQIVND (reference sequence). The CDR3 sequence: CASSTQGGAYEQYF. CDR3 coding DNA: TGTGCCAGTAGTACACAGGGGGGGGCCTACGAGCAGTACTTC.

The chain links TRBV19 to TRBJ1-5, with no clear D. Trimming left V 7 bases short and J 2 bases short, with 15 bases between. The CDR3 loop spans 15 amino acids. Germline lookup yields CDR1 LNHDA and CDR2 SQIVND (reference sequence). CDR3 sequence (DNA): TGTGCCAGTAAGACGACATTTGAAGGCAATCAGCCCCAGCATTTT. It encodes CASKTTFEGNQPQHF.

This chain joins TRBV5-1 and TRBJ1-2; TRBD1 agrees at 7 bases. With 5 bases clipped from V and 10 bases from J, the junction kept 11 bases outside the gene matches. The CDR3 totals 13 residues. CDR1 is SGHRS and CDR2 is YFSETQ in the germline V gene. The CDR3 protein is CASSSAPTGIYTF. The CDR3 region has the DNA TGCGCCAGCAGTTCAGCCCCGACAGGGATCTACACCTTC. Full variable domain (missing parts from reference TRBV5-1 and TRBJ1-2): KAGVTQTPRYLIKTRGQQVTLSCSPISGHRSVSWYQQTPGQGLQFLFEYFSETQRNKGNFPGRFSGRQFSNSRSEMNVSTLELGDSALYLCASSSAPTGIYTFGSGTRLTVV.

CDR3 bases: TGCGCCAGCAGCTTGGGACAGCTCGGGGGTTACACTGAAGCTTTCTTT. Translating it yields CASSLGQLGGYTEAFF. The chain uses TRBV5-1 and TRBJ1-1; D perhaps matches TRBD1 (5 bases). The CDR3 has 16 amino acids. Germline V gene data show CDR1 as SGHRS and CDR2 as YFSETQ. Trimming took off 0 bases at V and 3 bases at J, with 15 bases between the two ends. Based on the CDR3 plus reference TRBV5-1 and TRBJ1-1, the full variable domain is KAGVTQTPRYLIKTRGQQVTLSCSPISGHRSVSWYQQTPGQGLQFLFEYFSETQRNKGNFPGRFSGRQFSNSRSEMNVSTLELGDSALYLCASSLGQLGGYTEAFFGQGTRLTVV.

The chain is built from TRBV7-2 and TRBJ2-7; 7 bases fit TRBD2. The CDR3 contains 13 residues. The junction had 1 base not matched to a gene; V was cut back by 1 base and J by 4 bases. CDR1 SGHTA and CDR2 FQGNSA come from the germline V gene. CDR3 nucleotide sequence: TGTGCCAGCAGCTTAGGGGGGGGGTACGAGCAGTACTTC. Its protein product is CASSLGGGYEQYF.

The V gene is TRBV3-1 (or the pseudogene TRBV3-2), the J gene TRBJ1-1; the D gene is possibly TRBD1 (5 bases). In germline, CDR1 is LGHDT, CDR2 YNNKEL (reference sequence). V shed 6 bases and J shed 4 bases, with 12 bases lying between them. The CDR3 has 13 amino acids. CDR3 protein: CASRPLGGTEAFF. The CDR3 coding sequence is TGTGCCAGCAGACCCCTGGGGGGCACTGAAGCTTTCTTT.

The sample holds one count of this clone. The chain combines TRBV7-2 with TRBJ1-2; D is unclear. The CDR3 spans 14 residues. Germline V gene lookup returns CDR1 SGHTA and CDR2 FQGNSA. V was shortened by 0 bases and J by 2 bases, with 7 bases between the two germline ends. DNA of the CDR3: TGTGCCAGCAGCTTAGCCAGCGAAAACTATGGCTACACCTTC. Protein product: CASSLASENYGYTF.

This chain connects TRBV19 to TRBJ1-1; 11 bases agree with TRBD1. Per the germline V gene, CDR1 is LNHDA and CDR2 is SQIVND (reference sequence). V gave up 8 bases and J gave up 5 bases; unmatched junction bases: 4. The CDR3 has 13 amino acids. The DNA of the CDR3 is TGTGCCAGTTCCCGGGACAGGGGGACTGAAGCTTTCTTT. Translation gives CASSRDRGTEAFF.

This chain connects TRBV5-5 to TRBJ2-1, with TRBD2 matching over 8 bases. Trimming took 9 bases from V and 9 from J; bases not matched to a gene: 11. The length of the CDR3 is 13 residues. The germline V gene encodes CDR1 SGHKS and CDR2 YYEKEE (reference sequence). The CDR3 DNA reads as TGTGCCACTGGGCGGGGGGCGGAGGTTGAGCAGTTCTTC. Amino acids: CATGRGAEVEQFF.

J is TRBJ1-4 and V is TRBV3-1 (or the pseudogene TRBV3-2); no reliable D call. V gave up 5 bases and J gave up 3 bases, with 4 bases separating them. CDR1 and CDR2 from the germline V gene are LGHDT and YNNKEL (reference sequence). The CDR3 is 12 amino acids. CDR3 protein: CASSGPNEKLFF. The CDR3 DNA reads TGTGCCAGCAGCGGGCCTAATGAAAAACTGTTTTTT.

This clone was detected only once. The CDR3 region has the DNA TGTGCCAGCACCCCCATACTAGCGGGGCACGGGGAGCTGTTTTTT. This sequence encodes CASTPILAGHGELFF. The chain couples TRBV5-5 to TRBJ2-2, with 10 nucleotides matching TRBD2. The V gene's germline CDR1 is SGHKS and CDR2 YYEKEE (reference sequence). Trimming cost V 6 bases and J 7 bases; bases outside gene matches: 9. CDR3 size: 15 residues.

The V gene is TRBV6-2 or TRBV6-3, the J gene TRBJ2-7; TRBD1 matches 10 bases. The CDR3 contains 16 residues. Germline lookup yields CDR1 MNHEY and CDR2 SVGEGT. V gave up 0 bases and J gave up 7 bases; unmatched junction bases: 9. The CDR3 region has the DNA TGTGCCAGCAGTTACTCGAGCGTTGGACAGGGGGAAGAGCAGTACTTC. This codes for CASSYSSVGQGEEQYF.

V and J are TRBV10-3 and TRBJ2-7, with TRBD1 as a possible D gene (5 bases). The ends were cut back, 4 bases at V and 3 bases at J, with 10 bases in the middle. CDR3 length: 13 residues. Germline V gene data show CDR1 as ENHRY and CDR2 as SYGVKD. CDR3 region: CAISGDSLYEQYF. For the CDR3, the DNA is TGTGCCATCAGTGGAGACAGTCTCTACGAGCAGTACTTC.

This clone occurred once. The CDR3 loop is CASSSINRGRIYGYTF. The CDR3 DNA reads TGTGCCAGCAGTTCAATCAACAGGGGGCGCATCTATGGCTACACCTTC. V gene TRBV6-5 combines with J gene TRBJ1-2; 9 bases agree with TRBD1. CDR1 and CDR2 (germline): MNHEY, SVGAGI. CDR3 size: 16 residues. V was clipped by 4 bases and J by 4 bases; unmatched bases: 10.

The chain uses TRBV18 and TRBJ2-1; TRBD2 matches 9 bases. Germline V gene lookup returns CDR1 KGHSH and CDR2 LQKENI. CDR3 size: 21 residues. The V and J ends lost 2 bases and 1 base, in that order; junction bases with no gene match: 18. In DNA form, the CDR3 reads TGTGCCAGCTCACCAGTCAAGGGCGGGGGGGGCCAGGTGAGGTCCTACAATGAGCAGTTCTTC. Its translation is CASSPVKGGGGQVRSYNEQFF.

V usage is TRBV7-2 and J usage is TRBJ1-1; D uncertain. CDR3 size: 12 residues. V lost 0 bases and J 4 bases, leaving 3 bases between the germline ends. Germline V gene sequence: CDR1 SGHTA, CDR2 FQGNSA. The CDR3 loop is CASSLASTEAFF. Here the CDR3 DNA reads TGTGCCAGCAGCTTAGCCAGCACTGAAGCTTTCTTT.

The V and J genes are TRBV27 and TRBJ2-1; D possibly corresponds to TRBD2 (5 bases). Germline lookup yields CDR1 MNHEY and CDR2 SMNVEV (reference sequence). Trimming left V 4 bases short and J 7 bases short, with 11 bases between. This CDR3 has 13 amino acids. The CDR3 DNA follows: TGTGCCAGCAGTTCCCGCGGGTTGAATGAGCAGTTCTTC. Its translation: CASSSRGLNEQFF.

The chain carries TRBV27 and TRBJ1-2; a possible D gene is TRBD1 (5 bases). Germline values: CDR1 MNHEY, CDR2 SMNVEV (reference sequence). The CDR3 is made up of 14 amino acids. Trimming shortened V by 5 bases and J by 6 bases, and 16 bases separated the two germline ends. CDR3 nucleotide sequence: TGTGCCAGCAGTCCCTACGGGGGTCTTGATGGCTACACCTTC. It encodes CASSPYGGLDGYTF.

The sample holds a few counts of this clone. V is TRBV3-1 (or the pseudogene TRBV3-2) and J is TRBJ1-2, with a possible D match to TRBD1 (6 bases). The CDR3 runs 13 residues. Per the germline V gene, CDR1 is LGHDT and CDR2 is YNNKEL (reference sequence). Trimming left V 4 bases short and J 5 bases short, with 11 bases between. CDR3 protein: CASSPGGGYGYTF. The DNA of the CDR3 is TGTGCCAGCAGCCCGGGAGGGGGGTATGGCTACACCTTC.

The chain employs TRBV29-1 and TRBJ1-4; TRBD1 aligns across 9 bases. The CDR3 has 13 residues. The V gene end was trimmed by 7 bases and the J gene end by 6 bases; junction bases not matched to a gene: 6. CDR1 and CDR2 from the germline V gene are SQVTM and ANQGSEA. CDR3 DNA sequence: TGCAGCGCCGAGACAGGGGGAGATGAAAAACTGTTTTTT. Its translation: CSAETGGDEKLFF.

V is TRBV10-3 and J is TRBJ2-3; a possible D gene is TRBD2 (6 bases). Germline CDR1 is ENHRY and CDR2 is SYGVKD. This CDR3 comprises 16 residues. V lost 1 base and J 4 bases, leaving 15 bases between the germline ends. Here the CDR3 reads CAISEFGGATADTQYF. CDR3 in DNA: TGTGCCATCAGTGAGTTCGGCGGGGCCACGGCAGATACGCAGTATTTT.

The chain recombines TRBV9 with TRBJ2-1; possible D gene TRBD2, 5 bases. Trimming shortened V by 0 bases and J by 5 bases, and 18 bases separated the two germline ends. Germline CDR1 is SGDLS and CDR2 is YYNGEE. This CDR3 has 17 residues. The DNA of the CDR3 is TGTGCCAGCAGCGTAGGAATAAGTGGGCTAGCTAACAATGAGCAGTTCTTC. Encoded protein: CASSVGISGLANNEQFF.

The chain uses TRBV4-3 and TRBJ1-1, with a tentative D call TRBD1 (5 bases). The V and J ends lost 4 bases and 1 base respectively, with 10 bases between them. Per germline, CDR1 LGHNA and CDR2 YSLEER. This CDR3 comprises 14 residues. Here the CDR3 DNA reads TGCGCCAGCAGCCTGCAGGGCTGGAACACTGAAGCTTTCTTT. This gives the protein CASSLQGWNTEAFF.

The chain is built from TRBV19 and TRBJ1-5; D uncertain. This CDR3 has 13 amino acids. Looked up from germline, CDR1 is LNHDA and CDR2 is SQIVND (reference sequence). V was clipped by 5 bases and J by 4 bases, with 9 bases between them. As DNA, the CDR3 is TGTGCCAGTAGTCCTCGAGGGAATCAGCCCCAGCATTTT. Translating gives CASSPRGNQPQHF.

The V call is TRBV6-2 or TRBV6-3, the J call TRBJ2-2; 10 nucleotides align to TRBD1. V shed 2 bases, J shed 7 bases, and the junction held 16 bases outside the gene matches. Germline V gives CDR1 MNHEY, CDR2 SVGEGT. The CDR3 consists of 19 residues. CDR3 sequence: CASSYPRQGASIWSGELFF. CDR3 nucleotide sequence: TGTGCCAGCAGTTACCCCCGACAGGGGGCGAGTATATGGAGCGGGGAGCTGTTTTTT.

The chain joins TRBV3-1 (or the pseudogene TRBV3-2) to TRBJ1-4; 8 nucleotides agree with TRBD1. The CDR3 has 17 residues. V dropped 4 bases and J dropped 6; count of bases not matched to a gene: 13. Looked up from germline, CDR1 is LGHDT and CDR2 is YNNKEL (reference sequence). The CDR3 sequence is CASSPGGRTGQDEKLFF. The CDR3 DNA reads TGTGCCAGCAGCCCGGGGGGTCGGACAGGGCAAGATGAAAAACTGTTTTTT.

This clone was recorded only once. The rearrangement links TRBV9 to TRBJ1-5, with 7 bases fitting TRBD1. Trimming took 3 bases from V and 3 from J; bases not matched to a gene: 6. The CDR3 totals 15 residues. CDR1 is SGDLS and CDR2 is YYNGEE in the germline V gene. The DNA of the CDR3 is TGTGCCAGCAGCGATAGGGACAGTCTCAATCAGCCCCAGCATTTT. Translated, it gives CASSDRDSLNQPQHF.

The CDR3 DNA reads TGTGCCAGCAGCCCCGGTACTAATCGAGAGCAGTACTTC. Its protein is CASSPGTNREQYF. This chain joins TRBV13 and TRBJ2-7; the D is unclear. CDR1 and CDR2 from the germline V gene are PRHDT and FYEKMQ (reference sequence). This CDR3 has 13 amino acids. V dropped 5 bases and J dropped 7 bases, with 15 bases sitting between them.

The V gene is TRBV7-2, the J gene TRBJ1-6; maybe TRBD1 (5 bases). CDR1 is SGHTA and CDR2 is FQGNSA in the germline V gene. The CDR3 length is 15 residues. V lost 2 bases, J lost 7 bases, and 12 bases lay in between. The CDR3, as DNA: TGTGCCAGCAGCTTAAGGGGACTAGTCAATTCACCCCTCCACTTT. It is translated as CASSLRGLVNSPLHF.